A selection of T cell receptor beta chains follows, all from one sample in a study of T-cell reconstitution after alpha-beta-depleted transplantation in children. TCRdb re-derived calls from the PCR reads in MiXCR, one entry per CDR3 protein. The data hold 120,000 to 150,000 distinct CDR3 sequences, with more than 8% observed a single time. The sequences come from PBMCs, mostly from graft donor cells, collected 180 days after TCRalphabeta/CD19-depleted stem cell transplant. Receptors originate from a female patient aged 2-9 years who had a stem cell transplant for congenital amegakaryocytic thrombocytopenia, so the T cells may come from the graft donor. Both conserved end residues are part of each CDR3. A D gene is named only where the DNA matches it firmly. Size is stated for part of the rows, as once, few or many counts, or as a class when the clone is expanded.

clone_size,d_call,v_call,j_call,cdr3_nt,cdr3_aa
many,TRBD1,TRBV6-5,TRBJ1-5,TGTGCCAGCAGCCCGACAGGGTATCAGCCCCAGCATTTT,CASSPTGYQPQHF
many,.,TRBV10-3,TRBJ2-3,TGTGCCATCAGCAAAACCGTCGGATCCCCCACAGATACGCAGTATTTT,CAISKTVGSPTDTQYF
.,.,TRBV30,TRBJ1-1,TGTGCCTGGAGTGTATATCAGAACACTGAAGCTTTCTTT,CAWSVYQNTEAFF
few,.,TRBV28,TRBJ2-1,TGTGCCAGCGCTCGACTCGATAGAGACAATGAGCAGTTCTTC,CASARLDRDNEQFF
many,TRBD2,TRBV5-1,TRBJ2-1,TGCGCCAGCAGCTTGGAGGGACTAGCGGGCAATGAGCAGTTCTTC,CASSLEGLAGNEQFF
many,TRBD2,TRBV10-3,TRBJ2-7,TGTGCCACCTCGGTAGCGGGAGGGTACGAGCAGTACTTC,CATSVAGGYEQYF
many,.,TRBV12-3/TRBV12-4,TRBJ1-3,TGTGCCAGCATCTATAGCGGGACCTCTGGAAACACCATATATTTT,CASIYSGTSGNTIYF
many,TRBD2,TRBV28,TRBJ2-5,TGTGCCAGCAAAATTTCACTAGCGGTCGAGACCCAGTACTTC,CASKISLAVETQYF
many,.,TRBV7-3,TRBJ2-1,TGTGCCAGCAGCTCGGGCGGAGCCTACAATGAGCAGTTCTTC,CASSSGGAYNEQFF
few,TRBD1,TRBV24-1,TRBJ1-5,TGTGCCACCAGTGTTCTCAACCCGGGACAGAAAAATCAGCCCCAGCATTTT,CATSVLNPGQKNQPQHF
many,TRBD2,TRBV28,TRBJ2-7,TGTGCCAGCAGTCTCTCGACTAGCCGCCTCTACGAGCAGTACTTC,CASSLSTSRLYEQYF
.,.,TRBV7-8,TRBJ1-4,TGTGCCAGCAGCCCCCATAGTCCTTCAGCCCAGACTAATGAAAAACTGTTTTTT,CASSPHSPSAQTNEKLFF
many,.,TRBV5-1,TRBJ2-2,TGCGCCAGCAGCACCGAACGTTTGAACGGGGAGCTGTTTTTT,CASSTERLNGELFF
many,.,TRBV5-1,TRBJ1-6,TGCGCCAGCAGCTTGGAACAGGGTAGCAATTCACCCCTCCACTTT,CASSLEQGSNSPLHF
many,.,TRBV18,TRBJ2-2,TGTGCCAGCTCACCTCAGGGAACCGGGGAGCTGTTTTTT,CASSPQGTGELFF
many,.,TRBV20-1,TRBJ2-7,TGCAGTGCTATGGGACCAAGGGGGATAGCCTACGAGCAGTACTTC,CSAMGPRGIAYEQYF
many,.,TRBV4-2,TRBJ2-7,TGTGCCAGCAGCCAAGCGTCCCATCAGGATTCCTACGAGCAGTACTTC,CASSQASHQDSYEQYF
many,.,TRBV7-2,TRBJ2-5,TGTGCCAGCAGCTTAGAGGCCAGATACCAAGAGACCCAGTACTTC,CASSLEARYQETQYF
few,.,TRBV6-1,TRBJ2-5,TGTGCCAGCAGTGAAGGTGTTACCTGGACCTACTTC,CASSEGVTWTYF
many,.,TRBV5-1,TRBJ2-3,TGCGCCAGCAGCTTGGTCTCAACCCCTGGAGATACGCAGTATTTT,CASSLVSTPGDTQYF
many,.,TRBV9,TRBJ2-1,TGTGCCAGCAGCGCCCCACTCGGGGAGGAGCAGTTCTTC,CASSAPLGEEQFF
many,.,TRBV20-1,TRBJ2-7,TGCAGTGCTAGAGCGCCCGTTCCGGGATACGAGCAGTACTTC,CSARAPVPGYEQYF
few,.,TRBV30,TRBJ2-3,TGTGCCTGGAGTGTAACGGGGGCAGATACGCAGTATTTT,CAWSVTGADTQYF
.,.,TRBV7-9,TRBJ2-5,TGTGCCAGCAGCTTCGTGGGGTTAGAGACCCAGTACTTC,CASSFVGLETQYF
many,TRBD1,TRBV3-1,TRBJ2-7,TGTGCCAGCAGCCAGGACAGGTACTCCTACGAGCAGTACTTC,CASSQDRYSYEQYF
few,.,TRBV30,TRBJ2-7,TGTGCCTGGAGTAGGCGGTCGCGTTTTGCTCACGAGCAGTACTTC,CAWSRRSRFAHEQYF
many,.,TRBV6-5,TRBJ1-3,TGTGCCAGCAGTTACTCTTCCCGAAGCTCTGGAAACACCATATATTTT,CASSYSSRSSGNTIYF
few,.,TRBV5-1,TRBJ1-2,TGCGCCAGCAGCTTGAACACAGGAGGTCGCGGCTACACCTTC,CASSLNTGGRGYTF
.,.,TRBV5-1,TRBJ2-6,TGCGCCAGCAGCCCGTCCTCCGTGTACGTCCTGACTTTC,CASSPSSVYVLTF
many,.,TRBV5-1,TRBJ2-3,TGCGCCAGCAGCCCCTCGGGTAGCCCAGATACGCAGTATTTT,CASSPSGSPDTQYF
few,.,TRBV5-5,TRBJ2-7,TGTGCCAGCAGCTTAGTCCAGGTATCCTACGAGCAGTACTTC,CASSLVQVSYEQYF
many,.,TRBV5-1,TRBJ2-2,TGCGCCAGCAGCTTTGGTCCGGTAGGGAACACCGGGGAGCTGTTTTTT,CASSFGPVGNTGELFF
many,TRBD1,TRBV12-3/TRBV12-4,TRBJ2-5,TGTGCCAGCAGTTTAGATGGGACAGCTCAAGAGACCCAGTACTTC,CASSLDGTAQETQYF
many,TRBD2,TRBV30,TRBJ2-1,TGTGCCTGGAGAAGGACTAGCGGTGAGCAGTTCTTC,CAWRRTSGEQFF
.,.,TRBV28,TRBJ2-2,TGTGCCAGCGGGACTGCGAACACCGGGGAGCTGTTTTTT,CASGTANTGELFF
many,.,TRBV5-4,TRBJ2-2,TGTGCCAGCAGCTTGGTTCAGGGTAACACCGGGGAGCTGTTTTTT,CASSLVQGNTGELFF
many,TRBD1,TRBV2,TRBJ2-2,TGTGCCAGCTTACTAAAGGACAGGGCTGGGAACACCGGGGAGCTGTTTTTT,CASLLKDRAGNTGELFF
once,TRBD1,TRBV28,TRBJ2-1,TGTGCCAGCAGTTTTTGGACAGGGAACAATGAGCAGTTCTTC,CASSFWTGNNEQFF
many,.,TRBV7-2,TRBJ2-3,TGTGCCAGCAGCTGGACGGGGGGCTCTGGCACAGATACGCAGTATTTT,CASSWTGGSGTDTQYF
few,TRBD2,TRBV10-3,TRBJ2-5,TGTGCCATTGGACTAGCGGGGGAAGAGACCCAGTACTTC,CAIGLAGEETQYF
many,TRBD2,TRBV6-5,TRBJ2-1,TGTGCCAGCAGTTACCCATTGAGGGTACTCTCGAGTAGCGGGAGTAAGCTCTCCTACAATGAGCAGTTCTTC,CASSYPLRVLSSSGSKLSYNEQFF
many,TRBD2,TRBV28,TRBJ2-3,TGTGCCAGCAGTTTACCCGGACTAGCGGGAATTACAGATACGCAGTATTTT,CASSLPGLAGITDTQYF
few,TRBD2,TRBV5-5,TRBJ2-1,TGTGCCAGCAGCTTGTGGGTGCTAGCGGTCAATGAGCAGTTCTTC,CASSLWVLAVNEQFF
few,TRBD1,TRBV20-1,TRBJ2-1,TGCAGTGCTAGAGATCAGGGGGCGGGGAATGAGCAGTTCTTC,CSARDQGAGNEQFF
many,TRBD1,TRBV7-3,TRBJ2-7,TGTGCCAGCAGCGCGGGACAGGGGGCTGTGCAGTACTTC,CASSAGQGAVQYF
.,.,TRBV28,TRBJ1-2,TGTGCCAGCTGGGTTGGGGGCATTGGTGGCTACACCTTC,CASWVGGIGGYTF
few,.,TRBV5-1,TRBJ1-1,TGCGCCAGCAGCTTGACCGATATGAACACTGAAGCTTTCTTT,CASSLTDMNTEAFF
many,.,TRBV25-1,TRBJ1-2,TGTGCCAGCAGTGAATACCACCGGCCCCAGTGGGATGGCTACACCTTC,CASSEYHRPQWDGYTF
.,.,TRBV5-1,TRBJ2-5,TGCGCCAGCAGCTTCATCAGGGGAGAGACCCAGTACTTC,CASSFIRGETQYF
many,.,TRBV5-6,TRBJ2-7,TGTGCCAGCAGCTTCGGGACTCTAGAGCAGTACTTC,CASSFGTLEQYF
many,.,TRBV7-2,TRBJ1-3,TGTGCCAGCAGCTTAGTAGGGCTCGGCTCTGGAAACACCATATATTTT,CASSLVGLGSGNTIYF
.,.,TRBV12-3/TRBV12-4,TRBJ2-7,TGTGCCAGCAGTTTTTGGGTCTACAAGCAGTACTTC,CASSFWVYKQYF
many,.,TRBV15,TRBJ1-2,TGTGCCACCAGCAGGGAGGGGGGCTACACCTTC,CATSREGGYTF
.,TRBD1,TRBV10-3,TRBJ2-2,TGTGCCAGCACAGGGGGGAACACCGGGGAGCTGTTTTTT,CASTGGNTGELFF
.,.,TRBV20-1,TRBJ2-4,TGCAGTGCTGGGCGCGTGGGGAAGAAAAACAGTCAGTACTTC,CSAGRVGKKNSQYF
many,.,TRBV5-1,TRBJ2-7,TGCGCCAGCAGCTGGGCGGGGTACGAGCAGTACTTC,CASSWAGYEQYF
many,.,TRBV7-2,TRBJ2-1,TGTGCCAGCAGCCGATTAAACTGGGCCTCTTCCTACAATGAGCAGTTCTTC,CASSRLNWASSYNEQFF
few,.,TRBV7-3,TRBJ1-4,TGTGCCCCTCAAGCGGCCGCTAATGAAAAACTGTTTTTT,CAPQAAANEKLFF
many,.,TRBV7-6,TRBJ1-6,TGTGCCAGCAGCTTATTATCAGGGTATAATTCACCCCTCCACTTT,CASSLLSGYNSPLHF